This T cell receptor beta chain was captured by sequencing in a study of cytomegalovirus exposure and HLA in healthy donors (dated by TCRdb to the late 2010s). For the wider study: A later analysis indicated that the 95 to 150 validation repertoires were generated on the platform also employed for the approximately 700 repertoires of the first cohort. The study aimed to test whether cataloging public T cell receptors could reveal signatures of past pathogen exposure. Besides the first cohort of hundreds of subjects, a separate validation cohort made up of 120 different subjects was used. To predict cytomegalovirus infection status, the study brought together high-throughput TCR immunosequencing, statistical association of individual TCRs with disease status, and machine learning. Overall study results and their limits: The study gave a list of under 200 TCR beta chains associated with cytomegalovirus. Across donors, most TCR sequences were observed very rarely, whereas some public TCRs were present in many individuals. Subsequent analysis determined that TCRs grouped into clusters in the first cohort also showed a tendency toward co-occurrence across the roughly 130 validation repertoires, and 85% to 95% of cluster scores exceeded 0. In both the original and validation cohorts, the classifier was reported to diagnose cytomegalovirus status with high specificity and sensitivity. The authors suggested that the approach could potentially be extended to other disease states and immunological phenotypes. In vitro tests confirmed that a few of the cytomegalovirus-associated TCR beta chains recognize cytomegalovirus antigens. A later analysis lacked HLA typing for the validation cohort, so it scored co-occurrence in that cohort across all 120 repertoires.

The donors were included in the validation cohort of 100 to 150 subjects, a group kept apart from the approximately 670-subject first cohort. Receptors were amplified or captured by the immunoSEQ multiplex PCR assay. The source study handled its data this way. A statistical classification framework was built to diagnose cytomegalovirus status from the catalog of TCR beta chain sequences. Held by TCRdb, this immuneACCESS table contains in-frame sequences only and omits some clones. Under half of the omission traces to an unresolved V gene where checked; the cause of the rest is unknown. D and trimming were read from the DNA, whereas the V and J calls and clone size are those reported in that table. The sample table contains about 130,000 clones; only one count was recorded for about 90% of them. The ten largest clonotypes hold 1.4% to 1.5% of the sample. V loses 6 bases at its end and J loses 3 bases; junction bases beyond the gene matches: 8. Based on the germline V gene, the CDR1 and CDR2 sequences are ENHRY and SYGVKD. The CDR3 has 15 amino acids, counting the end cysteine and phenylalanine. Only CDR3 DNA remains: 45 bases, in frame from the first base.

To note about this clone: Its cognate antigen has yet to be identified. The record has no base qualities; no much larger clone is one base away.

The clonotype was recovered from a man aged 25-45 years in good health and CMV-seronegative. What was sequenced was PBMCs. This receptor chain uses TRBV10-3 and TRBJ2-7; TRBD2 agrees with 10 junctional bases. In nucleotide form, the sequence is TGTGCCATCAGGCGGACTAGCGGAAACGGCTACGAGCAGTACTTC. Translation gives CAIRRTSGNGYEQYF.